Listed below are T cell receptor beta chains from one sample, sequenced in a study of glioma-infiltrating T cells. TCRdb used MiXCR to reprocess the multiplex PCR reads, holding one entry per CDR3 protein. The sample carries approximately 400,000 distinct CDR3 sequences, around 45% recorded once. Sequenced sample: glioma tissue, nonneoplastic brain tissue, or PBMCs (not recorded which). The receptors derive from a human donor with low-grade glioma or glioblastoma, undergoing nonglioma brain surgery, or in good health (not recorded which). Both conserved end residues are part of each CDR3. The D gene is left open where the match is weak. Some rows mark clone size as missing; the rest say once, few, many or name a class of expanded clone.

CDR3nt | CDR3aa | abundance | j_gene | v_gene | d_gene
TGTGCCAGCAGCAAGACTAGCGGGAATTACAATGAGCAGTTCTTC | CASSKTSGNYNEQFF | . | TRBJ2-1 | TRBV7-3 | TRBD2
TGCAGTGCCCGAGAAGGCAGGATAAGCACAGATACGCAGTATTTT | CSAREGRISTDTQYF | . | TRBJ2-3 | TRBV20-1 | .
TGTGCCAGCAGCTTGGGGGGCCGAGGGCCGCCCCAGCATTTT | CASSLGGRGPPQHF | . | TRBJ1-5 | TRBV5-6 | .
TGTGCCAGCAGTTTTTCCCCACAGACTAGCGGGATTAGTACAGATACGCAGTATTTT | CASSFSPQTSGISTDTQYF | . | TRBJ2-3 | TRBV28 | TRBD2
TGTGCCAGCAGCCACCGACAGGGGATGGTCGGGGAGCTGTTTTTT | CASSHRQGMVGELFF | once | TRBJ2-2 | TRBV11-2 | TRBD1
TGCAGTGCTAGGAGCATCCAGGGATACACTGAAGCTTTCTTT | CSARSIQGYTEAFF | few | TRBJ1-1 | TRBV20-1 | .
TGCGCCAGCAGCCAAGTGACCGGGACGGCGAAAACTGAAGCTTTCTTT | CASSQVTGTAKTEAFF | . | TRBJ1-1 | TRBV4-1 | .
TGTGCCAACTCACCACGAACCAGGGGGCGAGAGACCCAGTACTTC | CANSPRTRGRETQYF | . | TRBJ2-5 | TRBV18 | TRBD1
TGCGCCAGCAGCCAAGATGCGAGAACTGAAGCTTTCTTT | CASSQDARTEAFF | . | TRBJ1-1 | TRBV4-1 | .
TGCAGTGCTAGAGATCCTACTAGCGGGAGGACGAACACCGGGGAGCTGTTTTTT | CSARDPTSGRTNTGELFF | . | TRBJ2-2 | TRBV20-1 | TRBD2
TGTGCCATCAGTGAGTCGAGTTCGACAGAGCTGAACACCGGGGAGCTGTTTTTT | CAISESSSTELNTGELFF | . | TRBJ2-2 | TRBV10-3 | .
TGTGCCAGCAGGACAGGTCGGGACTACGAGCAGTACTTC | CASRTGRDYEQYF | . | TRBJ2-7 | TRBV27 | .
TGTGCCAGCAGCTTTTACACAGATACGCAGTATTTT | CASSFYTDTQYF | many | TRBJ2-3 | TRBV7-2 | .
TGCGCCAGCAGCCAACCACAGGGGAGTACGCAGTATTTT | CASSQPQGSTQYF | . | TRBJ2-3 | TRBV4-3 | TRBD1
TGCAGCGTTAGGGCTAGGGGAATCTACAATGAGCAGTTCTTC | CSVRARGIYNEQFF | . | TRBJ2-1 | TRBV29-1 | .
TGCAGTGCTAGAGCTCCTACAGCTGAAGCTTTCTTT | CSARAPTAEAFF | few | TRBJ1-1 | TRBV20-1 | .
TGTGCCACCAGTTACGACGGAGAGGGTAGCATTCAGTACTTC | CATSYDGEGSIQYF | . | TRBJ2-4 | TRBV6-5 | .
TGTGCCAGCAGCTTAGGTTGGGGGGTTAGCACAGGTACGCAGTATTTT | CASSLGWGVSTGTQYF | few | TRBJ2-3 | TRBV7-6 | .
TGTGCCAGCAGCCTCTCGGGGAGCTTGTACAATGAGCAGTTCTTC | CASSLSGSLYNEQFF | . | TRBJ2-1 | TRBV7-2 | .
TGTGCCAGCAGTTTGGGAGGGGACCATCCCCAGCATTTT | CASSLGGDHPQHF | . | TRBJ1-5 | TRBV27 | .
TGCAGTGCTACCGGCCAGGCAGGAACCTCCTACAATGAGCAGTTCTTC | CSATGQAGTSYNEQFF | few | TRBJ2-1 | TRBV20-1 | .
TGTGCCAGCAGATTAAGCGGCTTTAGAGAAGCTTTTTTT | CASRLSGFREAFF | . | TRBJ1-1 | TRBV7-2 | .
TGTGCCAGCAGCTTAGGGGCAGGGTCTAATGAAAAACCGTTTTTT | CASSLGAGSNEKPFF | . | TRBJ1-4 | TRBV7-2 | .